This TCR beta chain was obtained from a study of T cells in Graves' hyperthyroidism and ophthalmopathy. V lost 1 base to trimming and J lost 5 bases, with 14 bases between them. Germline-derived CDR1 and CDR2 are SNHLY and FYNNEI. The CDR3 has 15 residues. RNA transcripts gave rise to amplified TCR beta CDR3 regions. Primed by the HTBI set, a first-round RT-PCR was run on the TCR CDR3. TCRdb independently ran MiXCR on the multiplex PCR reads; one entry per CDR3 protein. The sample lists hundreds of thousands of distinct CDR3 sequences, approximately 40% occurring once. In regard to this clonotype: What it binds is not known. A much larger clone sits a single nucleotide away, making a read error possible.

Study-level results: Progression to ophthalmopathy was predicted a median of 6.5 months early.

Material for sequencing was blood. The chain uses TRBV2 and TRBJ1-2; a weak D match, TRBD1 (5 bases). This receptor was taken from a man between 18 and 35 years old with Graves' hyperthyroidism. The CDR3 protein is CASSEGRDVAYGYTF. CDR3 nucleotides: TGTGCCAGCAGTGAAGGGAGGGACGTAGCATATGGCTACACCTTC.